The 25 T cell receptor beta chains given below trace back to one sample, sequenced in a study of blood T cell repertoires in COVID-19 (dated by TCRdb to the early 2020s). Library preparation was by the immunoSEQ multiplex PCR assay. Sourced from immuneACCESS, this table was stored by TCRdb with only in-frame sequences that have V and J called. A share of the clones is absent; for the studies checked, an unresolved V gene accounts for under half, and the remainder has no known explanation. The sample has about 400,000 clones on record, 86% of them singletons. 1.4% of the sample is held by the ten biggest clonotypes. The source material was peripheral blood. These receptors were collected from a woman in her twenties or thirties with active or convalescent COVID-19.

This chain connects TRBV4-1 to TRBJ2-5, with 12 bases fitting TRBD2. The CDR3 totals 16 residues. V shed 4 bases, J shed 2 bases, and the junction held 5 bases outside the gene matches. The germline gives CDR1 MGHRA, CDR2 YSYEKL. The CDR3: CASSRGTSGPQETQYF. The CDR3 DNA sequence: TGCGCCAGCAGCCGCGGGACTAGCGGGCCTCAAGAGACCCAGTACTTC.

This rearrangement joins TRBV3-1 (or the pseudogene TRBV3-2) to TRBJ2-7; D perhaps matches TRBD1 (6 bases). The CDR3 totals 14 residues. Germline V gene sequence: CDR1 LGHDT, CDR2 YNNKEL (reference sequence). The V gene lost 2 bases and the J gene lost 9 bases, with 17 bases spanning the gap. The CDR3 bases are TGTGCCAGCAGCCAACTAGGTCAGGGGAAAGTGCAGTACTTC. Protein product: CASSQLGQGKVQYF.

V and J are TRBV28 and TRBJ1-2, with TRBD1 as a possible D gene (6 bases). The germline gives CDR1 MDHEN, CDR2 SYDVKM. The CDR3 has 12 residues. Trimming shortened V by 10 bases and J by 8 bases, and 17 bases separated the two germline ends. CDR3 DNA sequence: TGTGCCACCCAGTCAGGGGCGCGGGGCTACACCTTC. This sequence encodes CATQSGARGYTF.

This rearrangement joins TRBV2 to TRBJ2-1; 9 bases agree with TRBD2. The CDR3 loop spans 18 amino acids. CDR1 and CDR2 (germline): SNHLY, FYNNEI. The trim removed 5 bases at V and 0 bases at J, leaving 11 bases unmatched. CDR3 in amino acids: CASSLRLAEGSSYNEQFF. In DNA form, the CDR3 reads TGTGCCAGCAGTCTTAGACTAGCGGAGGGGAGCTCCTACAATGAGCAGTTCTTC.

This sequence joins TRBV5-1 and TRBJ1-5; maybe TRBD1 (6 bases). Germline V gene lookup returns CDR1 SGHRS and CDR2 YFSETQ. V was pared by 4 bases and J by 4 bases, with 12 bases between. The CDR3 runs 14 residues. The CDR3 nucleotides read TGCGCCAGCAGCGAAGGAACAGGGAATCAGCCCCAGCATTTT. Its protein is CASSEGTGNQPQHF.

The chain is built from TRBV18 and TRBJ2-7; 7 bases match TRBD2. The V and J ends lost 3 bases and 3 bases, in that order; junction bases with no gene match: 8. Germline loops: CDR1 KGHSH, CDR2 LQKENI. The CDR3 extends over 15 amino acids. The CDR3 bases are TGTGCCAGCTCACCCGGCAGCGGGAATCTCTACGAGCAGTACTTC. Translation: CASSPGSGNLYEQYF.

This chain joins TRBV6-1 and TRBJ2-7; 9 bases are shared with TRBD2. Germline V gene sequence: CDR1 MNHNS, CDR2 SASEGT. The CDR3 has 16 amino acids. V was pared by 6 bases and J by 0 bases, with 9 bases of the junction left unmatched. In nucleotides, the CDR3 is TGTGCCAGCAGGGAAAGCGGGGGGATCCTCTCCTACGAGCAGTACTTC. Protein sequence: CASRESGGILSYEQYF.

This rearrangement joins TRBV27 to TRBJ2-7; D might be TRBD2 (7 bases). Trimming stripped 10 bases from V and 0 bases from J, with 16 bases between. CDR3 size: 14 residues. Germline V gives CDR1 MNHEY, CDR2 SMNVEV (reference sequence). CDR3 amino acids: CATGRGLSSYEQYF. CDR3 sequence (DNA): TGTGCCACAGGGCGGGGGCTCAGCTCCTACGAGCAGTACTTC.

The CDR3 sequence: CASSFGTEAFF. The CDR3 DNA reads TGTGCCAGCAGTTTCGGCACTGAAGCTTTCTTT. The V and J genes are TRBV27 and TRBJ1-1; D remains ambiguous. This CDR3 is built from 11 residues. Germline lookup yields CDR1 MNHEY and CDR2 SMNVEV (reference sequence). Trimming removed 3 bases from V and 4 bases from J, with 3 bases in between.

The chain links TRBV6-6 to TRBJ2-7; a possible D gene is TRBD2 (5 bases). V shed 0 bases and J shed 6 bases, with 15 bases lying between them. The germline CDR1 and CDR2 sequences are MNHNY and SVGAGI (reference sequence). The CDR3 is 15 residues long. CDR3: CASSYSTLVRGEQYF. For the CDR3, the DNA is TGTGCCAGCAGTTACTCGACACTAGTACGAGGCGAGCAGTACTTC.

The CDR3 DNA is TGTGCCAGCAGCGTAGATCTAGCGGGAGTAAAGACCCAGTACTTC. Its translation: CASSVDLAGVKTQYF. This chain joins TRBV9 and TRBJ2-5, with TRBD2 matching 10 bases. Trimming cost V 0 bases and J 6 bases; bases outside gene matches: 5. The germline gives CDR1 SGDLS, CDR2 YYNGEE. The CDR3 consists of 15 residues.

The rearrangement uses TRBV2 and TRBJ2-7; D is perhaps TRBD1 (6 bases). V was cut by 6 bases and J by 6 bases, with 18 bases left in between. From germline, CDR1 is SNHLY and CDR2 FYNNEI. This CDR3 is built from 14 residues. The CDR3 reads CASSPQGQRVEQYF. Here the CDR3 DNA reads TGTGCCAGCAGCCCACAGGGCCAAAGGGTCGAGCAGTACTTC.

About this clone itself: The same CDR3 arises from other DNA sequences in this sample as well. The chain couples TRBV5-1 to TRBJ2-1; 10 bases map to TRBD2. CDR1 SGHRS and CDR2 YFSETQ come from the germline V gene. The CDR3 contains 15 residues. The trim removed 2 bases at V and 2 bases at J, leaving 1 base unmatched. The CDR3 nucleotides are TGCGCCAGCAGCTTAGCGGGGGGGACCTACAATGAGCAGTTCTTC. It specifies CASSLAGGTYNEQFF.

The chain links TRBV7-2 to TRBJ2-4; a possible D gene is TRBD2 (6 bases). The CDR3 has 13 residues. The V and J ends lost 1 base and 11 bases respectively, with 12 bases between them. The V gene's germline CDR1 is SGHTA and CDR2 FQGNSA. The CDR3 bases are TGTGCCAGCAGCTTAGAATTTCCTAGCGTTCAGTACTTC. As protein: CASSLEFPSVQYF.

V and J are TRBV12-5 and TRBJ1-6; a weak D match, TRBD1 (5 bases). This CDR3 is 17 amino acids long. V lost 0 bases to trimming and J lost 8 bases, with 17 bases between them. Looked up from germline, CDR1 is LGHNT and CDR2 is FRNRAP. The CDR3 is CASGLVVRAGMDSPLHF. In DNA, the CDR3 is TGTGCTAGTGGTTTGGTTGTACGCGCAGGGATGGATTCACCCCTCCACTTT.

The gene calls are TRBV14 and TRBJ2-2; D possibly corresponds to TRBD2 (5 bases). Per the germline V gene, CDR1 is SGHDN and CDR2 is FVKESK. Trimming removed 3 bases at V and 0 bases at J, with 5 bases between. The length of the CDR3 is 14 residues. Here the CDR3 DNA reads TGTGCCAGCAGCCAGGGAGCGAACACCGGGGAGCTGTTTTTT. Amino acids: CASSQGANTGELFF.

This sequence joins TRBV4-1 and TRBJ1-2; 7 bases match TRBD1. J lost 1 base, V lost 2 bases, and 7 bases had no gene match. CDR3 length equals 16 residues. The germline V gene has CDR1 MGHRA and CDR2 YSYEKL. The CDR3 bases are TGCGCCAGCAGCCAACCTACGGGACAGAGTAACTATGGCTACACCTTC. Protein product: CASSQPTGQSNYGYTF.

The chain uses TRBV6-1 and TRBJ1-5; D may be TRBD1 (6 bases). The germline V gene encodes CDR1 MNHNS and CDR2 SASEGT. V dropped 1 base and J dropped 7 bases, with 14 bases sitting between them. CDR3 length: 15 residues. CDR3 in amino acids: CASSEGWGGWQPQHF. The DNA for the CDR3 is TGTGCCAGCAGTGAAGGTTGGGGGGGCTGGCAGCCCCAGCATTTT.

The V call is TRBV18, the J call TRBJ2-7; 10 bases are a match to TRBD1. The length of the CDR3 is 17 residues. V dropped 1 base and J dropped 5; count of bases not matched to a gene: 11. The germline V gene has CDR1 KGHSH and CDR2 LQKENI. CDR3 DNA sequence: TGTGCCAGCTCACCACTCCAAACCGGGACAGGGGCGCACGAGCAGTACTTC. Its translation: CASSPLQTGTGAHEQYF.

V and J are TRBV19 and TRBJ1-4, with D perhaps matching TRBD1 (6 bases). This CDR3 is built from 16 residues. With 3 bases removed from V and 6 bases from J, the gap between germline ends came to 17 bases. Germline V gene data show CDR1 as LNHDA and CDR2 as SQIVND (reference sequence). The CDR3 loop reads CASSMVRGGKDEKLFF. The DNA for the CDR3 is TGTGCCAGTAGTATGGTGAGGGGGGGAAAGGATGAAAAACTGTTTTTT.

The chain couples TRBV11-2 to TRBJ2-7; D is unclear. Germline CDR1 SGHAT, CDR2 FQNNGV. V was trimmed by 6 bases and J by 2 bases, leaving 14 bases between them. CDR3 size: 14 residues. CDR3 protein: CASSTTDGPYEQYF. The CDR3 region has the DNA TGTGCCAGCAGTACCACAGACGGTCCCTACGAGCAGTACTTC.

V gene TRBV5-4 combines with J gene TRBJ2-5; 10 positions match TRBD2. The V gene end was trimmed by 0 bases and the J gene end by 2 bases; junction bases not matched to a gene: 7. The CDR3 loop spans 17 amino acids. Germline CDR1 SGHNT, CDR2 YYREEE (reference sequence). The CDR3, as DNA: TGTGCCAGCAGCTTGGGGGCTAGCGGGAGAGATCAAGAGACCCAGTACTTC. This sequence encodes CASSLGASGRDQETQYF.

The chain links TRBV23-1 to TRBJ1-5; TRBD1 might be the D (6 bases). TRBV23-1 is an ORF, with its function uncertain. The V end was cut by 0 bases, the J end by 3 bases, with 9 bases between. The CDR3 sequence is 15 residues long. The CDR3 DNA reads as TGCGCCAGCAGTCAATCCAGACAGGTCAATCAGCCCCAGCATTTT. The encoded protein is CASSQSRQVNQPQHF.

The V call is TRBV4-1, the J call TRBJ1-1, with 8 positions matching TRBD1. Losses at the gene ends were 4 bases for V and 0 bases for J; bases not matched to a gene: 13. This CDR3 has 18 residues. CDR1 is MGHRA, CDR2 YSYEKL, per germline. CDR3 bases: TGCGCCAGCAGCCCGCTGGGAGGACAGGGTCGCATGAACACTGAAGCTTTCTTT. This encodes CASSPLGGQGRMNTEAFF.

The rearrangement joins TRBV5-8 to TRBJ1-1, with TRBD1 as a possible D gene (6 bases). V was trimmed by 4 bases and J by 1 base, leaving 23 bases between them. This CDR3 has 18 amino acids. CDR1 SGHTS and CDR2 YDEGEE come from the germline V gene. The CDR3 DNA reads TGTGCCAGCAGCCTTCTAGTGGGGGCGGATACTTGGAACACTGAAGCTTTCTTT. This translates into CASSLLVGADTWNTEAFF. Full variable domain (missing parts from reference TRBV5-8 and TRBJ1-1): EAGVTQSPTHLIKTRGQQATLRCSPISGHTSVYWYQQALGLGLQFLLWYDEGEERNRGNFPPRFSGRQFPNYSSELNVNALELEDSALYLCASSLLVGADTWNTEAFFGQGTRLTVV.